The present entry profiles one T cell receptor (beta chain) with its context. No antigen is known for it. Each CD8+ T cell subset was flow-sorted in triplicate, with fewer than 350,000 cells per subset placed directly into RLT lysis buffer. Peripheral blood mononuclear cells were isolated from buffy coats using standard density gradient centrifugation. Total RNA was extracted from sorted cells using an RNeasy Mini Kit. The data were taken from a study of CXCR3-negative and CXCR3-positive naive CD8 T cells (dated by TCRdb to the late 2010s). With respect to the entire study: In total, about 150 million TRB reads were obtained, which works out to roughly 1.5 +/- 0.3 million reads per library. Diversity and physicochemical repertoire analyses were performed on some eleven donors pooled from two independent experiments. Naive subsets from several donors and memory cells from 3 donors were included in the TRBV-TRBJ cluster analysis.

From the germline V gene, CDR1 is MDHEN and CDR2 is SYDVKM. CDR3 length: 13 amino acids, cysteine to phenylalanine. The DNA is unrecorded. This sample was sequenced with a NextSeq 550. The Human TCR Profiling Kit (MiLaboratory) was used to prepare UMI-labeled 5' RACE TRB cDNA libraries. cDNA synthesis used the entire amount of extracted RNA, and PCR amplification then used the entire amount of cDNA produced. The libraries were made side by side, with each library going through the same number of PCR cycles. The study's processing was this. With a requirement of at least two reads per UMI, MIGEC and MiXCR extracted about 50,000 +/- 10,000 unique UMI-labeled TRB cDNA molecules per library. On average, approximately 40,000 +/- 10,000 functional in-frame TRB CDR3 nucleotide clonotypes lacking stop codons were found per library. After downsampling to 5000 UMI-labeled TRB molecules per sample, diversity metrics such as normalized Shannon-Wiener and Chao1 were calculated in VDJtools. VDJtools computed clonotype-size-weighted physicochemical properties of the central five CDR3 residues: interaction energy, strength, volume and Kidera factor 4. After reprocessing by TCRdb, each CDR3 protein sequence is one entry, and no DNA is given. These V and J calls are TCRdb output, not the study's own analysis. The sample's own table lists about 43,000 distinct CDR3 sequences. Clones ranked in the top ten supply roughly 14% of the sample.

Overall results and qualifications from the work: Repertoire diversity was comparably high in both naive subsets but much lower in memory CD8+ T cells. Surface CD5, linked to self-reactivity in mice, was comparable between naive subsets; TCR interaction strength was therefore also inferred from TRB CDR3 physicochemical properties. Freshly isolated PBMCs were used for most assays because CXCR3 expression went down partially after cryopreservation. TRBV-TRBJ usage was similar between naive CXCR3-negative and CXCR3-positive cells from the same donor, while memory cells showed distinct patterns.

The chain couples TRBV28 to TRBJ1-5; TCRdb reports TRBD1, a call that lacks DNA to check it against. The sequenced sample was memory CD8+ T cells from blood. Read against the paper, the sample's cell subset or site label means: conventional CD8+ memory T cells (TMEM), sorted as controls. The TCR sequence derives from a human donor in good health. Some clones in this sample may be carry-over from other donors' samples. The CDR3 reads as follows: CASSPTLGQGKDF.